Listed below are T cell receptor beta chains from one sample, sequenced in a study of post-analysis software for immune sequencing data. TCRdb ran MiXCR on the PCR reads and lists one entry per CDR3 protein. This sample has about 760,000 distinct CDR3 sequences, with approximately 30% found just once. What was sequenced was blood. These receptors were taken from a girl under 18 with multiple sclerosis. Both conserved end residues are part of each CDR3. D genes are given only for firm matches. Clone sizes are given selectively: once, few, many, or a class where the clone is expanded.

j_gene | d_gene | v_gene | abundance | CDR3aa | CDR3nt
TRBJ1-2 | TRBD1 | TRBV5-6 | - | CASSLARGLGGYTF | TGTGCCAGCAGCTTAGCCAGGGGGCTTGGTGGCTACACCTTC
TRBJ2-1 | - | TRBV7-7 | many | CASSLDVGSEQFF | TGTGCTAGCAGCTTAGACGTGGGGAGTGAGCAGTTCTTC
TRBJ2-7 | TRBD1 | TRBV29-1 | once | CSVEDPVGTGVYEQYF | TGCAGCGTTGAAGATCCAGTGGGGACAGGAGTCTACGAGCAGTACTTC
TRBJ2-2 | - | TRBV6-5 | many | CASSHSTGELFF | TGTGCCAGCAGCCATAGTACCGGGGAGCTGTTTTTT
TRBJ2-3 | TRBD2 | TRBV19 | few | CASSMSSGSTDTQYF | TGTGCCAGTAGTATGTCTAGCGGGAGTACAGATACGCAGTATTTT
TRBJ2-2 | TRBD1 | TRBV4-1 | few | CASSQGGQIVTGELFF | TGCGCCAGCAGCCAAGGGGGACAGATTGTCACCGGGGAGCTGTTTTTT
TRBJ1-5 | - | TRBV20-1 | - | CSAVGTDNQPQHF | TGCAGTGCGGTGGGGACGGACAATCAGCCCCAGCATTTT
TRBJ1-6 | - | TRBV12-3/TRBV12-4 | few | CASSLGQLKGSPLHF | TGTGCCAGCAGCCTCGGACAGCTCAAAGGGTCACCCCTCCACTTT
TRBJ2-7 | - | TRBV2 | - | CASTGDTTYEQYF | TGTGCCAGCACAGGTGACACCACCTACGAGCAGTACTTC
TRBJ2-5 | - | TRBV7-9 | - | CASSSPGNQETQYF | TGTGCCAGCAGCTCCCCGGGGAACCAAGAGACCCAGTACTTC
TRBJ2-1 | - | TRBV28 | few | CASSLPPVGNEQFF | TGTGCCAGCAGTTTACCCCCGGTCGGGAATGAGCAGTTCTTC
TRBJ1-1 | - | TRBV5-1 | - | CASSKGMGTEAFF | TGCGCCAGCAGCAAGGGTATGGGTACTGAAGCTTTCTTT
TRBJ2-3 | - | TRBV3-1 | - | CASSPQPSADTQYF | TGTGCCAGCAGCCCACAGCCTAGCGCAGATACGCAGTATTTT
TRBJ2-2 | - | TRBV25-1 | - | CASRSQGPSNTGELFF | TGTGCCAGCCGCTCCCAGGGGCCTTCGAACACCGGGGAGCTGTTTTTT
TRBJ1-2 | TRBD1 | TRBV28 | - | CASRTTGWGYTF | TGTGCCAGCAGGACGACAGGGTGGGGCTACACCTTC
TRBJ2-7 | TRBD1 | TRBV27 | many | CASSLGTGNYEQYF | TGTGCCAGCAGTTTGGGGACAGGGAACTACGAGCAGTACTTC
TRBJ1-1 | - | TRBV6-5 | - | CASSYLGLIGDTEAFF | TGTGCCAGCAGTTACCTCGGACTAATAGGGGACACTGAAGCTTTCTTT
TRBJ2-6 | - | TRBV25-1 | few | CASSGGFRGTGSGANVLTF | TGTGCCAGCAGTGGAGGGTTTCGTGGTACGGGGTCCGGGGCCAACGTCCTGACTTTC
TRBJ2-2 | TRBD1 | TRBV7-2 | - | CASSFGTGTGELFF | TGTGCCAGCAGCTTTGGGACAGGCACCGGGGAGCTGTTTTTT
TRBJ2-2 | TRBD2 | TRBV3-1 | - | CASSQGTSGNTGELFF | TGTGCCAGCAGCCAAGGGACTAGCGGGAACACCGGGGAGCTGTTTTTT
TRBJ2-1 | - | TRBV28 | - | CASTSGSFLRNEQFF | TGTGCCAGCACGTCAGGTTCCTTTCTTAGGAATGAGCAGTTCTTC
TRBJ2-2 | - | TRBV11-2 | - | CASSPRGLYTGELFF | TGTGCCAGCAGCCCCAGGGGCCTATACACCGGGGAGCTGTTTTTT